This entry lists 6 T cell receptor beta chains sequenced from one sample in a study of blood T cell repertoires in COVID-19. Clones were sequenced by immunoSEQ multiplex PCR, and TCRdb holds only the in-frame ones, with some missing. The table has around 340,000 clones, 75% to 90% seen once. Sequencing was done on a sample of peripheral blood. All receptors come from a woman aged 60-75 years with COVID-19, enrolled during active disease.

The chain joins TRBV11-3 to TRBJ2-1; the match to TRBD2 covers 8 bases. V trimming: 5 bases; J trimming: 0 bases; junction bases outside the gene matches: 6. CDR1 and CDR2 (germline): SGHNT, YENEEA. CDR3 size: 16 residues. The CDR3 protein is CASSTWAGGSYNEQFF. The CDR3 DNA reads TGTGCCAGCAGCACGTGGGCGGGGGGCTCCTACAATGAGCAGTTCTTC.

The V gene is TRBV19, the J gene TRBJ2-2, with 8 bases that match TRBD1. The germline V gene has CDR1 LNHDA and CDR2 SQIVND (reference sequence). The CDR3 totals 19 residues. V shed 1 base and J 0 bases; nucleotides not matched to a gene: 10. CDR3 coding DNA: TGTGCCAGTAGTATAGCCACCCCGGGACAGGAGGCGAACACCGGGGAGCTGTTTTTT. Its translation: CASSIATPGQEANTGELFF.

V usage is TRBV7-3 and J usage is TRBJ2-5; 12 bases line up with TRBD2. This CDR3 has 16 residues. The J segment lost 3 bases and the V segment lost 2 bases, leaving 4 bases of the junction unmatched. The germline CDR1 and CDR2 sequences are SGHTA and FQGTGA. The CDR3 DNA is TGTGCCAGCAGCTTATCTGGACTAGCGGGGAAAGAGACCCAGTACTTC. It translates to CASSLSGLAGKETQYF.

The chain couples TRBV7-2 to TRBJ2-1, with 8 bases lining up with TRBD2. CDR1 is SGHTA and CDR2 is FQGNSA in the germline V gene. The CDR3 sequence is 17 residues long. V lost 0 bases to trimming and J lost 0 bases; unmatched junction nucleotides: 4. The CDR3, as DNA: TGTGCCAGCAGCTTAGCGGATGGGACTAGCTCCTACAATGAGCAGTTCTTC. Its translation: CASSLADGTSSYNEQFF.

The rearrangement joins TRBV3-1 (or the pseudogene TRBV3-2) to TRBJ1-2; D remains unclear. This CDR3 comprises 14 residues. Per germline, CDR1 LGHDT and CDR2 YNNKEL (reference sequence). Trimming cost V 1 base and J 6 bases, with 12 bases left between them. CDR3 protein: CASSQVEGVDGYTF. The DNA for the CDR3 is TGTGCCAGCAGCCAAGTGGAGGGAGTGGATGGCTACACCTTC.

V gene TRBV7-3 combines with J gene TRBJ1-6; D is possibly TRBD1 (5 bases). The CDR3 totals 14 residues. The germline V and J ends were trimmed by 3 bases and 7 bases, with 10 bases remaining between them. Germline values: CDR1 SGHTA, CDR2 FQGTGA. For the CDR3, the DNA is TGTGCCAGCAGCTTGCAGGGTAGGAATTCACCCCTCCACTTT. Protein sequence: CASSLQGRNSPLHF.